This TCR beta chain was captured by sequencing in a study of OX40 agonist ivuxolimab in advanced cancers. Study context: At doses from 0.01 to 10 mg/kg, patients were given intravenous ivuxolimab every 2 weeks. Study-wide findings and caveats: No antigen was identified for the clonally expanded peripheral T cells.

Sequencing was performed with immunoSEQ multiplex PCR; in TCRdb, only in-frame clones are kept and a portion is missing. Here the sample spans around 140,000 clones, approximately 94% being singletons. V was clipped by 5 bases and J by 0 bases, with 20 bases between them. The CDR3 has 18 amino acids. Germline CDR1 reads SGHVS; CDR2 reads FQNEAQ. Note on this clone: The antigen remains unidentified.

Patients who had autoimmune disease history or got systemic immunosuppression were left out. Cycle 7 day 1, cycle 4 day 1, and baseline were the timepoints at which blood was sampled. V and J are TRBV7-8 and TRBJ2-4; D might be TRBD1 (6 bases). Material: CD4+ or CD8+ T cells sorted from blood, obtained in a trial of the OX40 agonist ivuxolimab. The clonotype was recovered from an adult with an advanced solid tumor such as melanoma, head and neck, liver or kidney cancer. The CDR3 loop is CASSPRGASTLAKNIQYF. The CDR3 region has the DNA TGTGCCAGCAGCCCCAGGGGCGCTTCTACCTTAGCCAAAAACATTCAGTACTTC.